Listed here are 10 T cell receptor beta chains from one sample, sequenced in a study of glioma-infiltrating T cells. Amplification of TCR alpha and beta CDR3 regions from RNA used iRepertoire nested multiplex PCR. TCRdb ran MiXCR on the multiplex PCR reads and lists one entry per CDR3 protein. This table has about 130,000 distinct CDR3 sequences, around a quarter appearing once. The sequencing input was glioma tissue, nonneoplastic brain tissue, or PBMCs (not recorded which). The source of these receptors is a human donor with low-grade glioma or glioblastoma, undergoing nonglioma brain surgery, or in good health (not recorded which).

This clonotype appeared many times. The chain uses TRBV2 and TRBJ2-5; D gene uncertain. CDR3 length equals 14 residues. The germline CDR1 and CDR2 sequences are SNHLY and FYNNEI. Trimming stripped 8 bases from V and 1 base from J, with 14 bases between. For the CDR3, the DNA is TGTGCCAGCGACGACCAGCGATTCCAAGAGACCCAGTACTTC. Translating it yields CASDDQRFQETQYF.

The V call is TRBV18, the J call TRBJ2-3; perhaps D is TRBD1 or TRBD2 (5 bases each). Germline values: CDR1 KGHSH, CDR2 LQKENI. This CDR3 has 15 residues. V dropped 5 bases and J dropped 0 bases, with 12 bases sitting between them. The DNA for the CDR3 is TGTGCCAGCTCATCCGGGACCAAGAGCACAGATACGCAGTATTTT. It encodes CASSSGTKSTDTQYF. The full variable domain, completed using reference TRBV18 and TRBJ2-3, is NAGVMQNPRHLVRRRGQEARLRCSPMKGHSHVYWYRQLPEEGLKFMVYLQKENIIDESGMPKERFSAEFPKEGPSILRIQQVVRGDSAAYFCASSSGTKSTDTQYFGPGTRLTVL.

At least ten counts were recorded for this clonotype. CDR3 nucleotide sequence: TGTGCCAGCAGCTCACCCGGACCTAAAAGCAATCAGCCCCAGCATTTT. Protein product: CASSSPGPKSNQPQHF. V is TRBV7-2 and J is TRBJ1-5, with D uncertain. The CDR3 runs 16 residues. CDR1 and CDR2 (germline): SGHTA, FQGNSA. V was pared by 4 bases and J by 1 base, with 14 bases between.

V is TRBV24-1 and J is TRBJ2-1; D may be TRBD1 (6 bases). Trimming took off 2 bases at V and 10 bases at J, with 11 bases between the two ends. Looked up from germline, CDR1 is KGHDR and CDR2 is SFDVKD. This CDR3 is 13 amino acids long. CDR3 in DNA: TGTGCCACCAGTGATTCTACAGGGATGGAGCAGTTCTTC. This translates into CATSDSTGMEQFF.

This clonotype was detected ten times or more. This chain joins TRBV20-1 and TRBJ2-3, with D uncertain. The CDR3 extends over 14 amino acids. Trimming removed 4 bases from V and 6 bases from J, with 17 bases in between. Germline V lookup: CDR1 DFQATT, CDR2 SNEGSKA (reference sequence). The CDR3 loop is CSAKMGPGQDTQYF. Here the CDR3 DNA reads TGCAGTGCTAAAATGGGTCCGGGTCAGGATACGCAGTATTTT.

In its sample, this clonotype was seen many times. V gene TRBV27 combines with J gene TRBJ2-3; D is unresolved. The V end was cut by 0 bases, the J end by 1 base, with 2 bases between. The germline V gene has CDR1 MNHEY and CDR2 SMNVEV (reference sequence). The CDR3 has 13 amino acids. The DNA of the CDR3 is TGTGCCAGCAGTTTATCGGGCACAGATACGCAGTATTTT. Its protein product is CASSLSGTDTQYF.

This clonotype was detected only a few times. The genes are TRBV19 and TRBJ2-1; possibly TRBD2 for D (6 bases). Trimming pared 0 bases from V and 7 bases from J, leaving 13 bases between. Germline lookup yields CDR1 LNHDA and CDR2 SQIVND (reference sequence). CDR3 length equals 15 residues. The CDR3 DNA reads TGTGCCAGTAGTATAGATCGGGCTAGCGTTAATGAGCAGTTCTTC. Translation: CASSIDRASVNEQFF.

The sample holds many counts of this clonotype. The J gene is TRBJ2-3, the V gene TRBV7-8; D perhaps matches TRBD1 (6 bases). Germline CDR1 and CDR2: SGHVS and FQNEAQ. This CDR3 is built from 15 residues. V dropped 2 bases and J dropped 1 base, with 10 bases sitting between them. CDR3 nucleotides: TGTGCCAGCAGCTTAAGTGGGGGCCGCACAGATACGCAGTATTTT. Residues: CASSLSGGRTDTQYF.

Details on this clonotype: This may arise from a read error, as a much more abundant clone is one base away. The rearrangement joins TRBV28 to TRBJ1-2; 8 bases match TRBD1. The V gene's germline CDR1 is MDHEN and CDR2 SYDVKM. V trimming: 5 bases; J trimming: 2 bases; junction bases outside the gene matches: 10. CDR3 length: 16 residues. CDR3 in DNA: TGTGCCAGCAGTCCCCCCGGTCAGGGGGCGAACTATGGCTACACCTTC. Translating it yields CASSPPGQGANYGYTF.

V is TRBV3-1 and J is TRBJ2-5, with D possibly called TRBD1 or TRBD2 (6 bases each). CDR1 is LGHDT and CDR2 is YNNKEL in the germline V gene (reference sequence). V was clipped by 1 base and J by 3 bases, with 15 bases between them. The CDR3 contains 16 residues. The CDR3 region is CASSQVGGRTKETQYF. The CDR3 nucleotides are TGTGCCAGCAGCCAAGTAGGGGGGCGAACGAAAGAGACCCAGTACTTC.